The 9 T cell receptor beta chains below all came from one sample that was sequenced in a study of OX40 agonist ivuxolimab in advanced cancers. The repertoire was sequenced with immunoSEQ multiplex PCR; TCRdb's copy has only in-frame clones and lacks some. The sample includes some 10,000 clones, more than 80% seen only once; the top ten take 11% to 15%. This sample comprised CD4+ or CD8+ T cells sorted from blood, obtained in a trial of the OX40 agonist ivuxolimab. The receptor set was obtained from an adult with an advanced solid tumor such as melanoma, head and neck, liver or kidney cancer.

This chain joins TRBV9 and TRBJ2-2; D call uncertain. The CDR3 sequence is 12 residues long. Per germline, CDR1 SGDLS and CDR2 YYNGEE. Trimming removed 0 bases at V and 7 bases at J, with 4 bases between. The CDR3 sequence is CASSVVYGELFF. Here the CDR3 DNA reads TGTGCCAGCAGCGTAGTTTACGGGGAGCTGTTTTTT.

V gene TRBV4-1 combines with J gene TRBJ2-1, with D unresolved. The CDR3 sequence is 13 residues long. Per germline, CDR1 MGHRA and CDR2 YSYEKL. V was shortened by 0 bases and J by 10 bases, with 10 bases between the two germline ends. CDR3 region: CASSQDLFKEQFF. In nucleotides, the CDR3 is TGCGCCAGCAGCCAAGATCTCTTTAAGGAGCAGTTCTTC.

This sequence joins TRBV27 and TRBJ2-1; the match to TRBD2 covers 8 bases. J gave up 3 bases and V 7 bases, and 8 bases lay outside the gene matches. This CDR3 has 15 amino acids. Germline values: CDR1 MNHEY, CDR2 SMNVEV (reference sequence). In DNA, the CDR3 is TGTGCCAGCACCCCAAGCGGGGGCCTCTACAATGAGCAGTTCTTC. Amino acid sequence: CASTPSGGLYNEQFF.

The chain employs TRBV9 and TRBJ1-4; 9 bases fit TRBD1. The CDR3 spans 17 residues. Germline-derived CDR1 and CDR2 are SGDLS and YYNGEE. The trim removed 5 bases at V and 0 bases at J, leaving 8 bases unmatched. The CDR3 loop reads CASSARDRATTNEKLFF. Here the CDR3 DNA reads TGTGCCAGCAGTGCCCGGGACAGGGCTACAACTAATGAAAAACTGTTTTTT. The full variable domain, with the rest looked up from reference TRBV9 and TRBJ1-4, is DSGVTQTPKHLITATGQRVTLRCSPRSGDLSVYWYQQSLDQGLQFLIQYYNGEERAKGNILERFSAQQFPDLHSELNLSSLELGDSALYFCASSARDRATTNEKLFFGSGTQLSVL.

The CDR3 coding sequence is TGCGCCAGCAGCTTGGCCCTACGGGCGATCGGGATGAACACTGAAGCTTTCTTT. As protein: CASSLALRAIGMNTEAFF. The chain carries TRBV5-1 and TRBJ1-1; unclear D gene. CDR1 SGHRS and CDR2 YFSETQ come from the germline V gene. The V and J ends lost 0 bases and 0 bases respectively, with 18 bases between them. This CDR3 has 18 amino acids.

This chain joins TRBV19 and TRBJ2-7; no clear D. The CDR3 runs 11 residues. Between the trimmed V and J ends, which lost 5 bases and 3 bases, there was a span of 5 bases. CDR1 LNHDA and CDR2 SQIVND come from the germline V gene (reference sequence). CDR3 sequence: CASSYSYEQYF. The CDR3 bases are TGTGCCAGTAGTTACAGCTACGAGCAGTACTTC. Full variable domain (missing parts from reference TRBV19 and TRBJ2-7): DGGITQSPKYLFRKEGQNVTLSCEQNLNHDAMYWYRQDPGQGLRLIYYSQIVNDFQKGDIAEGYSVSREKKESFPLTVTSAQKNPTAFYLCASSYSYEQYFGPGTRLTVT.

This clone is labeled medium-sized. V is TRBV13 and J is TRBJ2-2; the match to TRBD1 covers 10 bases. The CDR3 is 15 amino acids. V was clipped by 3 bases and J by 6 bases; unmatched bases: 4. The germline V gene has CDR1 PRHDT and CDR2 FYEKMQ (reference sequence). The CDR3 loop is CASSFDRGRSGELFF. The DNA for the CDR3 is TGTGCCAGCAGCTTTGACAGGGGGCGTTCCGGGGAGCTGTTTTTT.

This chain's CDR3 is CAISVPDYGYTF. CDR3 in DNA: TGTGCCATCAGTGTGCCCGACTATGGCTACACCTTC. The rearrangement links TRBV10-3 to TRBJ1-2; unclear D gene. Germline assignment: CDR1 ENHRY and CDR2 SYGVKD. This CDR3 comprises 12 residues. Trimming shortened V by 4 bases and J by 3 bases, and 6 bases separated the two germline ends.

This clone has only one observation. V usage is TRBV2 and J usage is TRBJ2-1; D is unclear. With 1 base removed from V and 3 bases from J, the gap between germline ends came to 4 bases. Per germline, CDR1 SNHLY and CDR2 FYNNEI. CDR3 length equals 13 residues. The CDR3 loop reads CASSEGLYNEQFF. DNA of the CDR3: TGTGCCAGCAGTGAAGGTCTCTACAATGAGCAGTTCTTC.